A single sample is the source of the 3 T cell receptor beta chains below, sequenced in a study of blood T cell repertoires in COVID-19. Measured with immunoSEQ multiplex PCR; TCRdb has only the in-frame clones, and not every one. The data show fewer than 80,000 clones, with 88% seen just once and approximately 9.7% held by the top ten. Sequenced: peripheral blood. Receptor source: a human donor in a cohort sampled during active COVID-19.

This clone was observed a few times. CDR3 nucleotide sequence: TGCGCCAGCAGTGAGTCGGGCAGGGCGGAGCAGTACTTC. It encodes CASSESGRAEQYF. This chain joins TRBV10-1 and TRBJ2-7; TRBD1 is a possible D gene (5 bases). V lost 0 bases and J 7 bases, leaving 10 bases between the germline ends. The CDR3 spans 13 residues. Germline CDR1 is WNHNN and CDR2 is SYGVQD (reference sequence).

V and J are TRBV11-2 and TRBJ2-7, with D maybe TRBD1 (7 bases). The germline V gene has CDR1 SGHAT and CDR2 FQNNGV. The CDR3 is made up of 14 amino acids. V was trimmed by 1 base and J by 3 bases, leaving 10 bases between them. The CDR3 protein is CASSLGGDSYEQYF. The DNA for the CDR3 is TGTGCCAGCAGCTTAGGGGGGGACAGCTACGAGCAGTACTTC.

In DNA form, the CDR3 reads TGCGCCAGCAGCTCGACTAGATATAGGAATGAGCAGTTCTTC. It is translated as CASSSTRYRNEQFF. The chain carries TRBV5-1 and TRBJ2-1, with a possible D match to TRBD2 (6 bases). This CDR3 region has 14 residues. Germline CDR1 reads SGHRS; CDR2 reads YFSETQ. The germline V and J ends were trimmed by 3 bases and 7 bases, with 14 bases remaining between them.